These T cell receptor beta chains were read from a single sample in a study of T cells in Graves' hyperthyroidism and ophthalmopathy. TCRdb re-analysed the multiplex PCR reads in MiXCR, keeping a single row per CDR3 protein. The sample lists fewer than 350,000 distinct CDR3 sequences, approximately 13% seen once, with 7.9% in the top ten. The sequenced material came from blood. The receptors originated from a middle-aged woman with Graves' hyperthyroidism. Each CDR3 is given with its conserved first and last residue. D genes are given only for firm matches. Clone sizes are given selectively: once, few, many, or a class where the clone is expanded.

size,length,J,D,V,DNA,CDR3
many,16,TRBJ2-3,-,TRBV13,TGTGCCAGCAGCCCGAAGGGGGGAACGGGTACAGATACGCAGTATTTT,CASSPKGGTGTDTQYF
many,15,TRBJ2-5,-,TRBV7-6,TGTGCCAGCAGCTTAGCGGTGGGGGAAGGGGAGACCCAGTACTTC,CASSLAVGEGETQYF
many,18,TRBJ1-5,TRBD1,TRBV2,TGTGCCAGCAGAGGAGTTAGGGGACAGCCCTTTAGCAATCAGCCCCAGCATTTT,CASRGVRGQPFSNQPQHF
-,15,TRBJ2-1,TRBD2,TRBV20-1,TGCAGTGCTAGAGTCTCCGGGACTAGCATGAATGAGCAGTTCTTC,CSARVSGTSMNEQFF
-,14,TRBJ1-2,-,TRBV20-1,TGCAGTGCTAGAGGTCGGGGGGGGGCCTATGGCTACACCTTC,CSARGRGGAYGYTF
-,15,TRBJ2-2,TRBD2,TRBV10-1,TGCGCCAGCACTCCGGGACTAGCGGGATCCGGGGAGCTGTTTTTT,CASTPGLAGSGELFF
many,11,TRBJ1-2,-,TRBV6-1,TGTGCCAGCATGGATCCCAGCGGCTACACCTTC,CASMDPSGYTF
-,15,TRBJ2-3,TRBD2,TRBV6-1,TGTGCCAGCAGGGCGACTAGCGGGAGTGGAGATACGCAGTATTTT,CASRATSGSGDTQYF
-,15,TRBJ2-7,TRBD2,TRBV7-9,TGTGCCAGCAGCTCCCCGGGACTAGGGTTCGACGAGCAGTACTTC,CASSSPGLGFDEQYF
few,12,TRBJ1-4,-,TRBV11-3,TGTGCCAGCAGCTCCGGGGTTGAAAAACTGTTTTTT,CASSSGVEKLFF
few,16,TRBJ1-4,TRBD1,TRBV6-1,TGTGCCAGCAGTTTCTCCCCTGGACAGGGGATGAGGAAACTGTTTTTT,CASSFSPGQGMRKLFF
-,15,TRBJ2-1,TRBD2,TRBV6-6,TGTGCCACCGAGCCAGGGACTAGCGGGAGTGATGAGCAGTTCTTC,CATEPGTSGSDEQFF
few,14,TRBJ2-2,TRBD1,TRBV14,TGTGCCAGCAGCTTTAAACAGGGGACCGGGGAGCTGTTTTTT,CASSFKQGTGELFF
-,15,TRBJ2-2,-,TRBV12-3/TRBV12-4,TGTGCCAGCAGTTTGCTACTAGTGAACACCGGGGAGCTGTTTTTT,CASSLLLVNTGELFF
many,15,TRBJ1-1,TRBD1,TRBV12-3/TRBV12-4,TGTGCCAGCAGATATGCAAGGGGGCGCGACACTGAAGCTTTCTTT,CASRYARGRDTEAFF
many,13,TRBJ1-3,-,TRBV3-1,TGTGCCAGCAGCCAAATCAGAGGAAACACCATATATTTT,CASSQIRGNTIYF
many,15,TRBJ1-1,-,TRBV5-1,TGCGCCAGCAGCCCTGGGGGGGGCTTGAACACTGAAGCTTTCTTT,CASSPGGGLNTEAFF
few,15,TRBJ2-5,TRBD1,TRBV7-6,TGTGCCAGCAGCTTGAGGGGGCTCGGGAAAGAGACCCAGTACTTC,CASSLRGLGKETQYF
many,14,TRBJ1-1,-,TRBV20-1,TGCAGTGCTAGTCAGCCAGGCCTGGACACTGAAGCTTTCTTT,CSASQPGLDTEAFF
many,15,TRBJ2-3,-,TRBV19,TGTGCCAGTAGTACGGCGGGAATAATTGGAGATACGCAGTATTTT,CASSTAGIIGDTQYF
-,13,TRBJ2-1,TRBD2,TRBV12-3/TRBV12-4,TGTGCCACCAGTCCCACGACTAGCGGCGAGCAGTTCTTC,CATSPTTSGEQFF
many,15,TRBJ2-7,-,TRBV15,TGTGCCACCAGCAGAGCATCCCGGGGCAGCTACGAGCAGTACTTC,CATSRASRGSYEQYF
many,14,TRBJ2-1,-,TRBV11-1,TGTGCCAGCAGCAACCCCAGCTCCTACAATGAGCAGTTCTTC,CASSNPSSYNEQFF
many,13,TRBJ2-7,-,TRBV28,TGTGCCAGCAGGGCCGGGACTTACTACGAGCAGTACTTC,CASRAGTYYEQYF
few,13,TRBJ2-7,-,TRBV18,TGTGCCAGCTCACCAGGGGATTCCTACGAGCAGTACTTC,CASSPGDSYEQYF
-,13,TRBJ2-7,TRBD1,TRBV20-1,TGCAGTGCTAGAGAGACAGCCAGGGGGGAGCAGTACTTC,CSARETARGEQYF
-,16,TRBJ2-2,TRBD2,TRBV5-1,TGCGCCAGCAGCCTGCTGGCGGGAGGCCCCGGCGGGGAGCTGTTTTTT,CASSLLAGGPGGELFF
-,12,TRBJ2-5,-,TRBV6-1,TGTGCCAGCACCCTTTATGGGGGTCCCCCATACTTC,CASTLYGGPPYF